The 5 T cell receptor beta chains below all came from one sample that was sequenced in a study of T cell changes during pregnancy in multiple sclerosis. The assay was immunoSEQ multiplex PCR, and TCRdb's table has in-frame clones only and misses some. The sample has around 66,000 clones; 91% are singletons. The sequenced sample was peripheral blood, obtained after pregnancy. The receptors come from a female donor in good health, enrolled as a control in a pregnancy study.

CDR3 sequence (DNA): TGTGCCAGCAACCTGGAGGGGAGCTCTGGGGCCAACGTCCTGACTTTC. As protein: CASNLEGSSGANVLTF. This chain connects TRBV7-2 to TRBJ2-6; D is perhaps TRBD2 (6 bases). Germline CDR1 and CDR2: SGHTA and FQGNSA. The CDR3 loop spans 16 amino acids. Trimming pared 7 bases from V and 0 bases from J, leaving 13 bases between.

The chain recombines TRBV30 with TRBJ2-5, with D possibly matching TRBD2 (5 bases). V lost 4 bases, J lost 9 bases, and 15 bases lay in between. Germline V gives CDR1 GTSNPN, CDR2 SVGIG (reference sequence). The CDR3 spans 12 residues. CDR3 region: CAWNQNGAAQYF. For the CDR3, the DNA is TGTGCCTGGAATCAAAATGGAGCGGCCCAGTACTTC. The variable domain in full, with the rest retrieved from reference TRBV30 and TRBJ2-5, is SQTIHQWPATLVQPVGSPLSLECTVEGTSNPNLYWYRQAAGRGLQLLFYSVGIGQISSEVPQNLSASRPQDRQFILSSKKLLLSDSGFYLCAWNQNGAAQYFGPGTRLLVL.

This chain uses TRBV5-6 with TRBJ1-4, with D maybe TRBD1 (6 bases). Looked up from germline, CDR1 is SGHDT and CDR2 is YYEEEE. V dropped 3 bases and J dropped 8 bases, with 17 bases sitting between them. This CDR3 comprises 15 residues. The CDR3 loop is CASSSNPGTLEKLFF. Written as DNA, the CDR3 is TGTGCCAGCAGCTCCAACCCTGGGACACTCGAAAAACTGTTTTTT.

This clone has only one observation. The genes are TRBV6-5 and TRBJ2-7; 9 bases are shared with TRBD1. J was trimmed by 5 bases and V by 1 base; bases with no gene match: 3. This CDR3 spans 14 amino acids. Looked up from germline, CDR1 is MNHEY and CDR2 is SVGAGI. The CDR3 region is CASSYLQGAHEQYF. In DNA form, the CDR3 reads TGTGCCAGCAGTTACTTACAGGGGGCGCACGAGCAGTACTTC.

The rearrangement joins TRBV4-2 to TRBJ1-1, with TRBD1 matching over 8 bases. The V gene's germline CDR1 is LGHNA and CDR2 YNFKEQ. The V and J ends lost 5 bases and 3 bases, in that order; junction bases with no gene match: 11. The CDR3 loop spans 16 amino acids. In DNA form, the CDR3 reads TGTGCCAGCAGCTCAGTACGGACAGGGTTTTACACTGAAGCTTTCTTT. It is translated as CASSSVRTGFYTEAFF.